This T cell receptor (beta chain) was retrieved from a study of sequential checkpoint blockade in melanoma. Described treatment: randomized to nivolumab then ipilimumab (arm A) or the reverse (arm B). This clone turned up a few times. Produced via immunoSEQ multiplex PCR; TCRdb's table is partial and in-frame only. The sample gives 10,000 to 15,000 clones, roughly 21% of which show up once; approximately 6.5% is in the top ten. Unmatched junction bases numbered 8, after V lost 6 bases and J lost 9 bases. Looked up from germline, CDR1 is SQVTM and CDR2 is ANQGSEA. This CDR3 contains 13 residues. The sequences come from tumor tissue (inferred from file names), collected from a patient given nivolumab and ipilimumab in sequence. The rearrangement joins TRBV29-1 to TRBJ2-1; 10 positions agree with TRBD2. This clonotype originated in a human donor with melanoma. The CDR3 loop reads CSVGASGSIEQFF. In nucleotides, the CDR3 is TGCAGCGTAGGGGCTAGCGGGAGCATTGAGCAGTTCTTC.